The T cell receptor (beta chain) under discussion was sequenced for a study of fetal regulatory T cell absence and autoimmunity. Study findings and constraints: Oligoclonal TCR enrichment in pancreas over cord blood reached over 95-fold for some clones. Broadly similar TRB gene family usage was seen in pancreas and cord blood. The oligoclonal enrichment was interpreted as supporting antigen-driven pancreatic autoimmunity before birth in IPEX syndrome.

The protocol was immunoSEQ multiplex PCR, while the TCRdb copy is restricted to in-frame clones and leaves out a portion. Among about 46,000 clones listed, roughly 80% were seen once. The CDR3 is 13 amino acids. V lost 8 bases to trimming and J lost 8 bases, with 18 bases between them. The germline V gene has CDR1 SEHNR and CDR2 FQNEAQ (reference sequence). A remark on this clone: Its antigen is not identified.

This receptor was obtained from a newborn boy with IPEX syndrome. Input material: cord blood. V usage is TRBV7-9 and J usage is TRBJ2-5; tentatively, D is TRBD2 (6 bases). The CDR3 nucleotides read TGTGCCAGCTCACCGGGACTTTTGGAAACCCAGTACTTC. Encoded protein: CASSPGLLETQYF.